Below, one TCR beta chain is given with its context. The sample originates from a study of blood T cell repertoires in COVID-19. Per the authors' pipeline: Researchers report that nucleated cell counts were estimated from reference gene primer amplification. The table came from immunoSEQ multiplex PCR; TCRdb's copy has only in-frame clones and leaves some out. That table is the source of V, J and clone size, and D and trimming were worked out from the DNA. Of about 170,000 clones listed, 86% are singletons. Germline CDR1 MNHEY, CDR2 SVGEGT. The CDR3 is made up of 15 amino acids. With V trimmed by 6 bases and J by 4 bases, 6 bases remained unmatched.

The sequenced material came from peripheral blood. This TCR came from a man in his forties or fifties with active or convalescent COVID-19. The J gene is TRBJ2-2, the V gene TRBV6-2 or TRBV6-3, with 9 bases aligning to TRBD1. DNA of the CDR3: TGTGCCAGCAGCTCCGTACAGGGGGCCACCGGGGAGCTGTTTTTT. This encodes CASSSVQGATGELFF.